The entry below describes one TCR beta chain. This entry is derived from a study of blood T cell repertoires in COVID-19. The authors' processing: Amplification from reference gene primers served as the basis for estimated nucleated cell counts. The method was immunoSEQ multiplex PCR; TCRdb's version includes in-frame clones alone and lacks a portion of them. The DNA gave D and trimming, while V, J and clone size come from that table. The profile shows 200,000 to 250,000 clones, 75% to 85% of them singletons. The CDR3 is 16 residues long. The V gene end was trimmed by 0 bases and the J gene end by 3 bases; junction bases not matched to a gene: 6. Germline V gene sequence: CDR1 SGHRS, CDR2 YFSETQ.

This TCR was sampled from a woman aged 65 to 85 with acute or convalescent COVID-19. V and J are TRBV5-1 and TRBJ2-3, with 8 positions matching TRBD2. Sample: peripheral blood. The DNA for the CDR3 is TGCGCCAGCAGCTTGGGAAGCGGGGGCTGGACAGATACGCAGTATTTT. Encoded protein: CASSLGSGGWTDTQYF.